Listed below are T cell receptor beta chains from one sample, sequenced in a study of blood T cell repertoires in COVID-19. The method was immunoSEQ multiplex PCR; TCRdb's version includes in-frame clones alone and lacks a portion of them. This table has approximately 210,000 clones, more than 75% appearing once. The specimen sequenced was PBMCs or T cells enriched from blood (not recorded which). These receptors were obtained from a young man with acute COVID-19. Each CDR3 is given with its conserved first and last residue. Each record gives: D gene, J gene, clone size, V gene, CDR3 protein, CDR3 DNA. The D gene is left open where the match is weak. Expanded clones get a size class; other rows say once, few or many, or leave the size out.

d_call: .
j_call: TRBJ1-5
clone_size: .
v_call: TRBV15
cdr3_aa: CATGGGQPQHF
cdr3_nt: TGTGCCACAGGGGGGGGACAGCCCCAGCATTTT

d_call: .
j_call: TRBJ2-7
clone_size: .
v_call: TRBV7-2
cdr3_aa: CASSRGYEQYF
cdr3_nt: TGTGCCAGCAGCAGGGGTTACGAGCAGTACTTC

d_call: .
j_call: TRBJ1-1
clone_size: .
v_call: TRBV27
cdr3_aa: CASSLSYQGKAEAFF
cdr3_nt: TGTGCCAGCAGTTTATCTTATCAGGGAAAGGCAGAAGCTTTCTTT

d_call: TRBD2
j_call: TRBJ2-1
clone_size: .
v_call: TRBV4-1
cdr3_aa: CASSQDSGVSYNEQFF
cdr3_nt: TGCGCCAGCAGCCAAGATAGCGGGGTATCCTACAATGAGCAGTTCTTC

d_call: .
j_call: TRBJ2-7
clone_size: .
v_call: TRBV30
cdr3_aa: CAWEAERYYEQYF
cdr3_nt: TGTGCCTGGGAGGCGGAGCGGTACTACGAGCAGTACTTC

d_call: .
j_call: TRBJ1-2
clone_size: once
v_call: TRBV10-1
cdr3_aa: CASADTGLVDYGYTF
cdr3_nt: TGCGCCAGCGCCGACACAGGGTTGGTTGACTATGGCTACACCTTC

d_call: TRBD1
j_call: TRBJ1-3
clone_size: .
v_call: TRBV5-6
cdr3_aa: CASSLARDRVQHTIYF
cdr3_nt: TGTGCCAGCAGCTTAGCCCGGGACAGGGTCCAGCACACCATATATTTT

d_call: TRBD2
j_call: TRBJ2-3
clone_size: .
v_call: TRBV7-9
cdr3_aa: CASSFAGGLVDTQYF
cdr3_nt: TGTGCCAGCAGCTTCGCGGGGGGGCTGGTAGATACGCAGTATTTT

d_call: .
j_call: TRBJ1-2
clone_size: .
v_call: TRBV2
cdr3_aa: CASSEAPRYGYTF
cdr3_nt: TGTGCCAGCAGTGAAGCGCCACGGTATGGCTACACCTTC

d_call: .
j_call: TRBJ1-1
clone_size: .
v_call: TRBV20-1
cdr3_aa: CSARMGGSAFF
cdr3_nt: TGCAGTGCTAGGATGGGGGGATCCGCTTTCTTT

d_call: .
j_call: TRBJ1-3
clone_size: once
v_call: TRBV7-7
cdr3_aa: CASSLGDGGGNTIYF
cdr3_nt: TGTGCCAGCAGCTTAGGGGATGGAGGTGGAAACACCATATATTTT

d_call: .
j_call: TRBJ2-3
clone_size: few
v_call: TRBV5-1
cdr3_aa: CASSPWNAATDTQYF
cdr3_nt: TGCGCCAGCAGCCCCTGGAATGCGGCCACAGATACGCAGTATTTT

d_call: TRBD2
j_call: TRBJ2-1
clone_size: .
v_call: TRBV6-5
cdr3_aa: CASSYSGGGAKEQFF
cdr3_nt: TGTGCCAGCAGTTACTCGGGCGGGGGGGCCAAGGAGCAGTTCTTC

d_call: .
j_call: TRBJ2-5
clone_size: .
v_call: TRBV2
cdr3_aa: CASSEEGFFQETQYF
cdr3_nt: TGTGCCAGCAGCGAAGAGGGGTTCTTCCAAGAGACCCAGTACTTC

d_call: .
j_call: TRBJ1-4
clone_size: .
v_call: TRBV29-1
cdr3_aa: CSVVTATGEKLFF
cdr3_nt: TGCAGCGTTGTTACAGCCACGGGAGAAAAACTGTTTTTT

d_call: .
j_call: TRBJ2-3
clone_size: .
v_call: TRBV5-4
cdr3_aa: CASSPTSTDTQYF
cdr3_nt: TGTGCCAGCAGCCCAACTAGCACAGATACGCAGTATTTT

d_call: .
j_call: TRBJ1-4
clone_size: .
v_call: TRBV3-1/TRBV3-2
cdr3_aa: CASSQTGRTNEKLFF
cdr3_nt: TGTGCCAGCAGCCAAACGGGAAGAACTAATGAAAAACTGTTTTTT

d_call: .
j_call: TRBJ1-2
clone_size: .
v_call: TRBV12-5
cdr3_aa: CASGPENSRRNYGYTF
cdr3_nt: TGTGCTAGTGGTCCGGAAAACTCCAGGCGTAACTATGGCTACACCTTC

d_call: TRBD2
j_call: TRBJ2-3
clone_size: many
v_call: TRBV19
cdr3_aa: CASQLAGGSTDTQYF
cdr3_nt: TGTGCCAGCCAACTAGCGGGGGGGAGCACAGATACGCAGTATTTT

d_call: .
j_call: TRBJ1-5
clone_size: .
v_call: TRBV12-3/TRBV12-4
cdr3_aa: CASSLAGDQPQHF
cdr3_nt: TGTGCCAGCAGTTTGGCAGGGGATCAGCCCCAGCATTTT